The 18 T cell receptor beta chains listed next were all sequenced from one sample in a study of T cell changes during pregnancy in multiple sclerosis. Produced via immunoSEQ multiplex PCR; TCRdb's table is partial and in-frame only. Counted here are approximately 92,000 clones, about 93% occurring once; the ten biggest clones make up 0.99%. The source was peripheral blood, collected after pregnancy. The origin of the receptors is a female donor with multiple sclerosis, enrolled in a pregnancy study.

The chain uses TRBV5-1 and TRBJ1-4, with a possible D match to TRBD1 (6 bases). With 0 bases removed from V and 2 bases from J, the gap between germline ends came to 11 bases. Looked up from germline, CDR1 is SGHRS and CDR2 is YFSETQ. The CDR3 sequence is 16 residues long. CDR3 DNA: TGCGCCAGCAGCTTGGGCTCGGGGGGCACTAATGAAAAACTGTTTTTT. Encoded protein: CASSLGSGGTNEKLFF.

The CDR3 DNA is TGTGCCAGCAGGACTCCGGGATTACAATATTTT. Protein: CASRTPGLQYF. V and J are TRBV6-1 and TRBJ2-3; D is possibly TRBD2 (5 bases). Germline V lookup: CDR1 MNHNS, CDR2 SASEGT. The CDR3 runs 11 residues. V was pared by 6 bases and J by 15 bases, with 16 bases between.

The V gene is TRBV2, the J gene TRBJ2-7, with 8 bases aligning to TRBD1. V dropped 9 bases and J dropped 3; count of bases not matched to a gene: 4. The germline V gene has CDR1 SNHLY and CDR2 FYNNEI. The CDR3 covers 12 residues. The CDR3 loop reads CARRTGNYEQYF. CDR3 nucleotide sequence: TGTGCCAGGCGGACAGGGAACTACGAGCAGTACTTC.

This chain uses TRBV7-6 with TRBJ2-2; TRBD2 matches 9 bases. Germline V CDR1 and CDR2: SGHVS, FNYEAQ. The CDR3 length is 17 residues. With 5 bases clipped from V and 6 bases from J, the junction kept 13 bases outside the gene matches. The CDR3 reads CASSPVVEREVAGELFF. The DNA for the CDR3 is TGTGCCAGCAGCCCGGTAGTGGAGCGGGAGGTGGCCGGGGAGCTGTTTTTT.

The rearrangement uses TRBV21-1 and TRBJ1-2; the tabulated D call, TRBD1, remains unverified against the DNA. TRBV21-1 counts as a pseudogene. This CDR3 has 18 amino acids. The DNA of the CDR3 is TGTGCCAGCAGCAAACCCCTCCAGGGGGCCACAGCTAACTATGGCTACACCTTC. It is translated as CASSKPLQGATANYGYTF.

This chain connects TRBV2 to TRBJ2-3; D uncertain. There are 11 residues in the CDR3. From germline, CDR1 is SNHLY and CDR2 FYNNEI. The V gene lost 7 bases and the J gene lost 0 bases, with 2 bases spanning the gap. The CDR3 DNA follows: TGTGCCAGCACTAGCACAGATACGCAGTATTTT. Encoded protein: CASTSTDTQYF.

This clone was counted a few times. The V and J genes are TRBV28 and TRBJ1-1, with D possibly matching TRBD1 (5 bases). CDR1 MDHEN and CDR2 SYDVKM come from the germline V gene. The CDR3 is 12 amino acids. V was trimmed by 7 bases and J by 1 base, leaving 7 bases between them. DNA of the CDR3: TGTGCCAGCATTACAGGGAACACTGAAGCTTTCTTT. This sequence encodes CASITGNTEAFF.

The V and J genes are TRBV6-6 and TRBJ1-1, with D unclear. The CDR3 sequence is 14 residues long. The ends were cut back, 5 bases at V and 10 bases at J, with 20 bases in the middle. In germline, CDR1 is MNHNY, CDR2 SVGAGI (reference sequence). In DNA, the CDR3 is TGTGCCAGCAGTGAGAGGAGGAGTAATAACCTAGCTTTCTTT. It translates to CASSERRSNNLAFF.

The chain couples TRBV6-8 to TRBJ2-4; TRBD2 matches 7 bases. Germline trimming cut 2 bases from V and 9 bases from J; bases unmatched to any gene: 10. The V gene's germline CDR1 is MNHGY and CDR2 SAAAGT. The length of the CDR3 is 15 residues. CDR3 sequence: CASSYLQSGVRIQYF. Here the CDR3 DNA reads TGTGCCAGCAGTTACCTCCAGAGCGGGGTACGCATTCAGTACTTC.

This chain connects TRBV27 to TRBJ1-4; D is possibly TRBD1 (6 bases). With 5 bases removed from V and 7 bases from J, the gap between germline ends came to 17 bases. CDR3 length equals 15 residues. From germline, CDR1 is MNHEY and CDR2 SMNVEV (reference sequence). The CDR3 reads CASSPRQVGSEKLFF. As DNA, the CDR3 is TGTGCCAGCAGTCCTCGACAGGTGGGGAGTGAAAAACTGTTTTTT. The full variable domain, its missing parts supplied by reference TRBV27 and TRBJ1-4, is EAQVTQNPRYLITVTGKKLTVTCSQNMNHEYMSWYRQDPGLGLRQIYYSMNVEVTDKGDVPEGYKVSRKEKRNFPLILESPSPNQTSLYFCASSPRQVGSEKLFFGSGTQLSVL.

The chain links TRBV30 to TRBJ1-5, with 8 bases identical to TRBD1. Per germline, CDR1 GTSNPN and CDR2 SVGIG (reference sequence). The trim removed 1 base at V and 4 bases at J, leaving 0 bases unmatched. CDR3 size: 13 residues. CDR3 bases: TGTGCCTGGAGTGACAGGGGGAATCAGCCCCAGCATTTT. Its protein product is CAWSDRGNQPQHF. The full variable domain, completed using reference TRBV30 and TRBJ1-5, is SQTIHQWPATLVQPVGSPLSLECTVEGTSNPNLYWYRQAAGRGLQLLFYSVGIGQISSEVPQNLSASRPQDRQFILSSKKLLLSDSGFYLCAWSDRGNQPQHFGDGTRLSIL.

The chain links TRBV29-1 to TRBJ2-7; D is possibly TRBD2 (5 bases). The CDR3 length is 13 residues. Trimming pared 3 bases from V and 1 base from J, leaving 10 bases between. Germline V gene lookup returns CDR1 SQVTM and CDR2 ANQGSEA. The CDR3 here is CSVETEASYEQYF. CDR3 nucleotides: TGCAGCGTTGAGACGGAGGCGTCCTACGAGCAGTACTTC.

This chain uses TRBV30 with TRBJ2-3; 7 nucleotides align to TRBD1. Trimming at V came to 2 bases and at J to 7 bases, leaving 9 bases not matched to a gene. Germline CDR1 is GTSNPN and CDR2 is SVGIG (reference sequence). This CDR3 spans 14 amino acids. The CDR3 DNA reads as TGTGCCTGGAGTCAGACGACAGGGTCAAATACGCAGTATTTT. Its protein product is CAWSQTTGSNTQYF.

The J gene is TRBJ2-3, the V gene TRBV5-4, with 7 bases fitting TRBD2. Trimming removed 2 bases from V and 3 bases from J; junction bases left unmatched: 6. The CDR3 consists of 15 residues. Germline V gives CDR1 SGHNT, CDR2 YYREEE (reference sequence). CDR3 coding DNA: TGTGCCAGCAGCTTCGAGGGAGGGCCGACAGATACGCAGTATTTT. Its protein product is CASSFEGGPTDTQYF. The entire variable domain, with the rest obtained from reference TRBV5-4 and TRBJ2-3, is as follows: ETGVTQSPTHLIKTRGQQVTLRCSSQSGHNTVSWYQQALGQGPQFIFQYYREEENGRGNFPPRFSGLQFPNYSSELNVNALELDDSALYLCASSFEGGPTDTQYFGPGTRLTVL.

The V call is TRBV9, the J call TRBJ2-5; D is uncertain. V lost 3 bases, J lost 5 bases, and 17 bases lay in between. CDR1 is SGDLS, CDR2 YYNGEE, per germline. The CDR3 length is 15 residues. The CDR3 loop reads CASSDGVGFGETQYF. The CDR3 DNA is TGTGCCAGCAGCGATGGAGTTGGGTTTGGGGAGACCCAGTACTTC.

The J gene is TRBJ1-4, the V gene TRBV2, with a tentative D call TRBD1 (6 bases). The ends were cut back, 6 bases at V and 4 bases at J, with 15 bases in the middle. This CDR3 has 15 amino acids. In germline, CDR1 is SNHLY, CDR2 FYNNEI. The CDR3 sequence: CASRAQGGDNEKLFF. The CDR3 DNA sequence: TGTGCCAGCAGAGCACAGGGAGGGGATAATGAAAAACTGTTTTTT.

A single count supports this clone. The chain carries TRBV2 and TRBJ2-7, with 9 positions matching TRBD1. The V gene's germline CDR1 is SNHLY and CDR2 FYNNEI. V dropped 0 bases and J dropped 3; count of bases not matched to a gene: 6. This CDR3 has 16 residues. CDR3 coding DNA: TGTGCCAGCAGTGAAGCGGGACAGGGAATAGACTACGAGCAGTACTTC. Protein product: CASSEAGQGIDYEQYF.

The gene calls are TRBV5-4 and TRBJ1-1; 11 bases fit TRBD1. Trimming removed 4 bases from V and 7 bases from J; junction bases left unmatched: 6. The germline V gene encodes CDR1 SGHNT and CDR2 YYREEE (reference sequence). This CDR3 spans 14 amino acids. The CDR3 sequence is CASSQDRGQIEAFF. CDR3 sequence (DNA): TGTGCCAGCAGCCAGGACAGGGGGCAGATTGAAGCTTTCTTT.